This TCR beta chain stems from a study of radiation and T cells in renal cell carcinoma. Time point denoted: blood 4 weeks post-SBRT, at nephrectomy. The treatment was: 15 Gy SBRT to primary tumor, nephrectomy 4 weeks later. Nephrectomy followed 15 Gy stereotactic body radiation by 4 weeks. Radiation-treated patients gave blood at baseline, week 2 and week 4. This renal cell carcinoma was of the clear cell type. Concerning this clone: No antigen is known for it.

Profiling relied on immunoSEQ multiplex PCR, and the TCRdb table lists in-frame clones only, not all of them. The repertoire has approximately 85,000 clones, 80% to 90% of them found once; the top ten carry about 5.8%. General study results and limits: Without pretreatment biopsies, baseline tumor clonotype presence was undetermined.

CDR3 length: 13 amino acids. Germline V gives CDR1 SGHTA, CDR2 FQGNSA. Trimming stripped 4 bases from V and 4 bases from J, with 11 bases between. The receptor's source is a woman aged 70-85 years with renal cell carcinoma. The chain links TRBV7-2 to TRBJ2-7; the D is unclear. The specimen comprised blood, sampled from a patient whose treatment included radiotherapy and nephrectomy. The DNA of the CDR3 is TGTGCCAGCAGCTCGATACCCTTTTACGAGCAGTACTTC. Its translation: CASSSIPFYEQYF.